The 2 T cell receptor beta chains below were found in one sample sequenced in a study of shared clonotypes between healthy human individuals. Sequencing was performed with immunoSEQ multiplex PCR; in TCRdb, only in-frame clones are kept and a portion is missing. The sample carries under 1,900,000 clones, around 98.5% recorded once. The material sequenced was naive CD4+ T cells sorted from blood. Regarding subset: CD45RA+ positively selected. These receptors originate from a man aged 25-45 years in good health.

The CDR3 DNA sequence: TGCGCCAGCAGTGAGGCTAGCGGGAACACCGGGGAGCTGTTTTTT. Its protein product is CASSEASGNTGELFF. This chain connects TRBV10-1 to TRBJ2-2; 7 bases align to TRBD2. CDR1 and CDR2 from the germline V gene are WNHNN and SYGVQD (reference sequence). The CDR3 spans 15 residues. V lost 2 bases and J lost 1; bases outside the gene matches: 1.

CDR3 in DNA: TGTGCCAGCAGCACCCCACCAGGAGATACGCAGTATTTT. Translating it yields CASSTPPGDTQYF. The V call is TRBV7-3, the J call TRBJ2-3; D uncertain. The CDR3 runs to 13 residues. Germline V gives CDR1 SGHTA, CDR2 FQGTGA. Trimming left V 5 bases short and J 5 bases short, with 11 bases between.